These T cell receptor beta chains were read from a single sample in a study of T cell responses to AZD1222 COVID-19 vaccine. Repertoires were generated with immunoSEQ multiplex PCR, while TCRdb's copy carries only in-frame clones and drops some. The sample contains some 130,000 clones, 70% to 90% of which appear only once. Sequencing was performed on peripheral blood, taken on day 0 of AZD1222 vaccination. All receptors derive from an adult in good health. Both conserved end residues are trimmed from each CDR3.

v_gene	len	j_gene	CDR3aa
TRBV3-1/TRBV3-2	10	TRBJ2-3	ASSHTTDTQY
TRBV10-3	12	TRBJ2-1	ASSSRDTYNEQF
TRBV18	13	TRBJ2-5	ASSPPGDRGTSQY
TRBV28	8	TRBJ2-7	ASSRGGQY
TRBV30	13	TRBJ2-6	AWSVPWAGANVLT
TRBV30	13	TRBJ1-5	AWSVFGQIYQPQH
TRBV7-9	13	TRBJ1-2	ASSATVQGRTGYT
TRBV4-3	13	TRBJ2-7	ASSQGGQGANEQY
TRBV9	12	TRBJ1-1	ASSPGGPNTEAF
TRBV7-9	13	TRBJ2-1	ASSLRRDRGGKQF
TRBV28	13	TRBJ2-1	ASSLAGGPYNEQF
TRBV29-1	8	TRBJ1-3	SVLGNTIY
TRBV19	10	TRBJ1-1	ASSIKRAEAF
TRBV27	13	TRBJ2-3	ASSKPGTPTDTQY
TRBV3-1/TRBV3-2	13	TRBJ2-7	ASSPTSGGSYEQY
TRBV11-2	13	TRBJ2-3	ASSFTSGGTDTQY
TRBV7-2	13	TRBJ1-4	ASSPRQGALEKLF
TRBV11-3	11	TRBJ2-7	ASSFGPGSEQY
TRBV6-5	11	TRBJ1-2	ASSYISGYGYT
TRBV13	12	TRBJ1-6	ASSSDRVNSPLH
TRBV6-4	11	TRBJ2-2	ASSSTGYGELF
TRBV6-2/TRBV6-3	10	TRBJ2-7	ASSHPGGTWD
TRBV28	17	TRBJ2-7	ASSPRTRRTSGGLYEQY
TRBV7-3	13	TRBJ1-1	ASSLGPGVNTEAF
TRBV5-1	13	TRBJ2-2	ASSPAGLTTGELF
TRBV7-2	11	TRBJ2-7	ASSLASSYGQY
TRBV28	15	TRBJ1-2	ASSLLNYRGMNYGYT
TRBV4-1	14	TRBJ1-1	ASSQAPGQGNTEAF
TRBV6-5	12	TRBJ1-1	ASSYKRTSPEAF
TRBV28	13	TRBJ2-7	ASRGAGGVSYEQY
TRBV30	10	TRBJ2-7	AWEGQGIEQY
TRBV5-5	13	TRBJ2-7	ASSPLRSAGYEQY
TRBV6-2/TRBV6-3	15	TRBJ2-7	ASSSSRTQGPPYEQY
TRBV7-3	13	TRBJ1-1	ASSPLGTLNTEAF
TRBV6-5	10	TRBJ1-3	ASRGSGNTIY
TRBV5-1	13	TRBJ2-6	ASSLTVSGANVLT
TRBV3-1/TRBV3-2	11	TRBJ2-2	ASSQVFTGELF
TRBV28	12	TRBJ2-7	ASSQSDRAYEQY
TRBV9	15	TRBJ1-3	ASSVATGHPSGNTIY
TRBV7-9	10	TRBJ1-6	ASSFPNSPLH
TRBV6-6	13	TRBJ1-2	ASSPQDGIWYGYT
TRBV20-1	13	TRBJ1-5	SASPGYSGNQPQH
TRBV23-1	10	TRBJ1-6	ASRQVNSPLH
TRBV28	12	TRBJ2-7	ASSLARTVNEQY
TRBV28	14	TRBJ1-2	ASSGGQAHLNYGYT
TRBV28	11	TRBJ1-2	ASSWVGSYGYT
TRBV18	15	TRBJ2-7	ASSRMEGDRVGYEQY
TRBV18	13	TRBJ2-7	ASSPSQGSSYEQY
TRBV4-2	14	TRBJ1-6	ASSPIARGGNSPLH
TRBV12-2	12	TRBJ2-7	ASRMSGPRYEQY
TRBV4-3	13	TRBJ2-1	ASSQDPGLHNEQF
TRBV4-3	13	TRBJ1-2	ASSQGGGSGYGYT
TRBV2	12	TRBJ2-2	ASSDDIGTGELF
TRBV7-9	10	TRBJ1-6	ASSLDRVILH
TRBV11-3	12	TRBJ1-5	ASSLCTGEQPQH
TRBV3-1/TRBV3-2	13	TRBJ2-2	ASIQGGRGTGELF
TRBV6-5	12	TRBJ1-6	ASTQRRGNSPLH
TRBV19	12	TRBJ2-1	ASSASWERREQF